This T cell receptor beta chain is from a study of vaccination effects on CD4 cells after COVID-19. Under the ViraFEST assay, PBMC were stimulated with viral peptide pools so that antigen-specific CD4+ T cells expanded. Sequencing was performed afterwards. Researchers isolated CD4+ T cells once less than 13 days of culture had elapsed. People in the vaccine group had not been infected with SARS-CoV-2 before, and their nucleocapsid antibodies were negative. In its sample, this clone was seen a few times. Its antigen is unidentified. CDR1 is SGHTA and CDR2 is FQGNSA in the germline V gene. J was trimmed by 8 bases and V by 0 bases; bases with no gene match: 6. The CDR3 runs to 16 residues. Only in-frame clones appear in the TCRdb table, and some are missing; sequencing was by immunoSEQ multiplex PCR. The sample has tens of thousands of clones; 70% to 80% are singletons.

The V and J genes are TRBV7-2 and TRBJ1-6, with 8 nucleotides matching TRBD1. The sequenced sample was CD4+ T cells from PBMCs cultured with SARS-CoV-2 spike peptides, obtained before COVID-19 vaccination. This receptor was identified in a human donor who received a COVID-19 vaccine. Written as DNA, the CDR3 is TGTGCCAGCAGCTTAGCTCCAGGGGGCTACCATTCACCCCTCCACTTT. This translates into CASSLAPGGYHSPLHF.